This T cell receptor beta chain is drawn from a study of T cell repertoires in cytomegalovirus infection. Study-wide background: From public TCR beta signatures came an indication of both CMV infection and matching HLA type.

This CDR3 is built from 15 residues. The V gene's germline CDR1 is SGHKS and CDR2 YYEKEE (reference sequence). V gave up 4 bases and J gave up 0 bases; unmatched junction bases: 5. This clonotype was detected a few times. MiXCR, applied by TCRdb to the reads, yields one record per CDR3 protein. The sample yields roughly 250,000 distinct CDR3 sequences, over 20% seen once. The J gene is TRBJ2-5, the V gene TRBV5-5, with TRBD1 identical over 8 bases. The TCR was taken from a human donor in good health (CMV status not recorded). Some clones in this sample may be carry-over from other donors' samples. The sample consisted of CD8+ T cells from PBMCs. The CDR3, as DNA: TGTGCCAGCAGCCCCCGGGACAGGTACCAAGAGACCCAGTACTTC. This sequence encodes CASSPRDRYQETQYF. Full variable domain (missing parts from reference TRBV5-5 and TRBJ2-5): DAGVTQSPTHLIKTRGQQVTLRCSPISGHKSVSWYQQVLGQGPQFIFQYYEKEERGRGNFPDRFSARQFPNYSSELNVNALLLGDSALYLCASSPRDRYQETQYFGPGTRLLVL.